This TCR beta chain appears in the sequencing data of a study of T cells in Graves' hyperthyroidism and ophthalmopathy. This sample holds PBMCs from 8 to 10 ml fresh peripheral blood. There are many counts of this clonotype. This CDR3 has 16 amino acids. Germline assignment: CDR1 LGHNA and CDR2 YNFKEQ. Trimming took 1 base from V and 3 from J, leaving 14 bases between them. Using RNA transcripts as the source, TCR beta CDR3 regions were amplified. HTBI primers were used for first-round RT-PCR of the TCR CDR3. MiXCR, applied by TCRdb to the multiplex PCR reads, yields one record per CDR3 protein. Among around 600,000 distinct CDR3 sequences, approximately 15% were seen once, and the ten largest hold roughly 7%.

Input material: blood. The chain uses TRBV4-2 and TRBJ2-3; tentatively, D is TRBD2 (5 bases). This sequence was found in a young woman with Graves' ophthalmopathy. CDR3 nucleotides: TGTGCCAGCAGCCAAGTATCCTTCGGGGAGACAGATACGCAGTATTTT. It yields the protein CASSQVSFGETDTQYF.